The clone carrying this T cell receptor beta chain has a handful of counts. Its antigen is undetermined. Attachment of unique molecular identifiers to individual cDNA molecules was performed in the library. TCRdb recomputed calls from the reads with MiXCR, one row per CDR3 protein. The table includes around 120,000 distinct CDR3 sequences, approximately 9.3% detected once. Unfractionated whole blood yielded total RNA. This sample stems from a study of human T cells and chemical hapten exposure. Across the study: Per-sample variation in TCR yield stemmed mainly from small pooled library volume differences. Whole-study results and caveats: The study found that DPC sensitization did not change TCRs above 1 in 1000 frequency.

V dropped 5 bases and J dropped 8; count of bases not matched to a gene: 17. The CDR3 length is 18 residues. Germline values: CDR1 SGHNT, CDR2 YENEEA. V and J are TRBV11-3 and TRBJ2-1; the match to TRBD2 covers 11 bases. The sequenced material came from whole blood. This receptor was obtained from a human donor in good health. Some clones in this sample may be carry-over from other donors' samples. The CDR3 bases are TGTGCCAGCAGCCCACCCCGTCTAGATAGCGGGGGGGCCTATGAGCAGTTCTTC. Its protein product is CASSPPRLDSGGAYEQFF.